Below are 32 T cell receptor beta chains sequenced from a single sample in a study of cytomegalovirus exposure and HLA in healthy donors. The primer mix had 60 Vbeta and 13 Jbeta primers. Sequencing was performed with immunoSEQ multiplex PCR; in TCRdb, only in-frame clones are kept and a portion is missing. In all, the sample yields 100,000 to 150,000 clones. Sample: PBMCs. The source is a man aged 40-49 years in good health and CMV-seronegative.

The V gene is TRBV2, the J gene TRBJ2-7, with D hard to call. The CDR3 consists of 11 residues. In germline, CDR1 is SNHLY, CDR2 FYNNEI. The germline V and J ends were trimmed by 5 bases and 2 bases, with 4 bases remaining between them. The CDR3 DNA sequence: TGTGCCAGCAGTCCCACCTACGAGCAGTACTTC. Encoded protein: CASSPTYEQYF.

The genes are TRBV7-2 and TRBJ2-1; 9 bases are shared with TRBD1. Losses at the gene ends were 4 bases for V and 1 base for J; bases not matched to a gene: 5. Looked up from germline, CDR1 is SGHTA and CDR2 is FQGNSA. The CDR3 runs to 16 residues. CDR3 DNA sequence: TGTGCCAGCAGCTCCTGGGGGACAGGGTCCTACAATGAGCAGTTCTTC. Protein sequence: CASSSWGTGSYNEQFF.

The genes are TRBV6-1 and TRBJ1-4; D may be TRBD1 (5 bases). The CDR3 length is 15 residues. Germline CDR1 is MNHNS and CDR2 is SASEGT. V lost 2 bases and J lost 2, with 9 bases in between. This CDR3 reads CASSELGQTNEKLFF. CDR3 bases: TGTGCCAGCAGTGAATTGGGGCAGACTAATGAAAAACTGTTTTTT.

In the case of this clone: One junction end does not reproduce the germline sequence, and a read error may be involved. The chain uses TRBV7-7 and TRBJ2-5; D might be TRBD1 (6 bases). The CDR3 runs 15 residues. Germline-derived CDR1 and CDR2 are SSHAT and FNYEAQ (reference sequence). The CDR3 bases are TGTGCTAGCAGCTACACGGCAGGGGTTATGGAGACCCAGTACTTC. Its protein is CASSYTAGVMETQYF.

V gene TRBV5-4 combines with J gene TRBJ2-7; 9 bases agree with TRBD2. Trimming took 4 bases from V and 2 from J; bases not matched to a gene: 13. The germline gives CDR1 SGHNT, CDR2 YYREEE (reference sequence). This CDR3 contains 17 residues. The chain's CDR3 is CASSGSGLAGGTYEQYF. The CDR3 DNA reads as TGTGCCAGCAGCGGGTCAGGGCTGGCGGGAGGGACCTACGAGCAGTACTTC.

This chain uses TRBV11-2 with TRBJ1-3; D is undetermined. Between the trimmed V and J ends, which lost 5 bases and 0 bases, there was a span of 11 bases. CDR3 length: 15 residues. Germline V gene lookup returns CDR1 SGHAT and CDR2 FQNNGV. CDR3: CASSEVAFSGNTIYF. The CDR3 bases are TGTGCCAGCAGCGAGGTCGCATTCTCTGGAAACACCATATATTTT.

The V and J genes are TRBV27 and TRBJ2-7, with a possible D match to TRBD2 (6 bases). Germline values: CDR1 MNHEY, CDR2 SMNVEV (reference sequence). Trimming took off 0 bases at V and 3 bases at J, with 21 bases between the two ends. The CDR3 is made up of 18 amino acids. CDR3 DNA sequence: TGTGCCAGCAGTTTATCTTACCCCCCTGGGGGAGGAAGCTACGAGCAGTACTTC. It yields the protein CASSLSYPPGGGSYEQYF.

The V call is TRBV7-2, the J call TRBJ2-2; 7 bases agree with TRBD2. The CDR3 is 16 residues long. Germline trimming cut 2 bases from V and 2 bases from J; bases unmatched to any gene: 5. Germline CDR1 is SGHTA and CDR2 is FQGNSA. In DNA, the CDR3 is TGTGCCAGCAGCTTATTCGCGGGAGTAAACACCGGGGAGCTGTTTTTT. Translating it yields CASSLFAGVNTGELFF.

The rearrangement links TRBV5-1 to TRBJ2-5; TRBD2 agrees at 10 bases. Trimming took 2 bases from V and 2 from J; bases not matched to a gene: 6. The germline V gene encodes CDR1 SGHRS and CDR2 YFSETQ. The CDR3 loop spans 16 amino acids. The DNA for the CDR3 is TGCGCCAGCAGCTTAGGGACTAGCGCCCTACAAGAGACCCAGTACTTC. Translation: CASSLGTSALQETQYF.

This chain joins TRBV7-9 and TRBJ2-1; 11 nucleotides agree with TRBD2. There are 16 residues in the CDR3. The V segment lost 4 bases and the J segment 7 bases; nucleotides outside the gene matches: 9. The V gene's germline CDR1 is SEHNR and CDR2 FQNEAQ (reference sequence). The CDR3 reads CASSSGLAGTGNEQFF. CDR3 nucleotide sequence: TGTGCCAGCAGCTCCGGACTAGCGGGCACGGGGAATGAGCAGTTCTTC.

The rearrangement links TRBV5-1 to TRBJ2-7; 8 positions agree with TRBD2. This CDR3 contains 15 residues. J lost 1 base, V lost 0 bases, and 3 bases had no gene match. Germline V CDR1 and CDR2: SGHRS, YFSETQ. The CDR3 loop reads CASSLAGGGSYEQYF. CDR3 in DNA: TGCGCCAGCAGCTTGGCCGGGGGGGGATCCTACGAGCAGTACTTC.

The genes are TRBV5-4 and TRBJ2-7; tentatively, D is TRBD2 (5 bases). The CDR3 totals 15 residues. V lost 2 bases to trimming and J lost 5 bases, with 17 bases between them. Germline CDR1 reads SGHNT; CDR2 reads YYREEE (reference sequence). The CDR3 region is CASSLGGPFPHEQYF. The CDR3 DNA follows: TGTGCCAGCAGCTTAGGAGGACCCTTCCCCCACGAGCAGTACTTC.

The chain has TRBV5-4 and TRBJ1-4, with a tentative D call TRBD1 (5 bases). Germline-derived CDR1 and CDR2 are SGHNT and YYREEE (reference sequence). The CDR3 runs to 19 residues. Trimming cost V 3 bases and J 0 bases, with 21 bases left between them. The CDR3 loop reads CASSYGAGESYATNEKLFF. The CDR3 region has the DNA TGTGCCAGCAGCTATGGGGCGGGAGAGAGTTATGCAACTAATGAAAAACTGTTTTTT.

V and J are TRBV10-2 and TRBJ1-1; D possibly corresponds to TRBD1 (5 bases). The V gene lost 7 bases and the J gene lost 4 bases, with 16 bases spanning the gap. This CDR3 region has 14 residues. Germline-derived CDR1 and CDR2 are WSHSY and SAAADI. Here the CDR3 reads CASMGYQGGTEAFF. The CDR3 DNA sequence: TGCGCCAGCATGGGGTATCAGGGAGGCACTGAAGCTTTCTTT.

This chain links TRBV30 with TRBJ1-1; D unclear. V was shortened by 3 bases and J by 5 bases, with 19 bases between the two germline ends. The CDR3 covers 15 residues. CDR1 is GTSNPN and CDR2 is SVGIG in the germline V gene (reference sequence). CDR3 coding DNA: TGTGCCTGGAGACGCCTTGACCGGGAGCTTACTGAAGCTTTCTTT. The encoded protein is CAWRRLDRELTEAFF.

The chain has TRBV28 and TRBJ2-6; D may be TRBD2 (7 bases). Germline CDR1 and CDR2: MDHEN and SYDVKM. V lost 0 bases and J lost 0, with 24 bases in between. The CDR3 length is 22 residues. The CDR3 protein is CASSLWGGAQDSLSSGANVLTF. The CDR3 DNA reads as TGTGCCAGCAGTTTATGGGGGGGGGCCCAGGACAGCCTTAGCTCTGGGGCCAACGTCCTGACTTTC.

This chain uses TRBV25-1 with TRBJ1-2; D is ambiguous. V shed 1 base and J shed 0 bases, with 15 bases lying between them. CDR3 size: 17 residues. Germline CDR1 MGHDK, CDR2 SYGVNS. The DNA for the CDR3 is TGTGCCAGCAGTGAATCCGGTGCCCCCCTAGCTAACTATGGCTACACCTTC. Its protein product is CASSESGAPLANYGYTF.

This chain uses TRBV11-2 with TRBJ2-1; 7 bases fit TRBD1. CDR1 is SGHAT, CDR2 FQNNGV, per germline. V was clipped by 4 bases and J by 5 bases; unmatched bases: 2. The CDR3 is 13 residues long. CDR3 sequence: CASSYDRDNEQFF. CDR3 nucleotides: TGTGCCAGCAGCTACGACAGGGACAATGAGCAGTTCTTC.

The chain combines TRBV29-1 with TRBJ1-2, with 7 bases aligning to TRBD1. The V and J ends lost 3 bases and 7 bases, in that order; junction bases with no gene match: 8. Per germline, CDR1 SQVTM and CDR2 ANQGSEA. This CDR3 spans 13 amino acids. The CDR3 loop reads CSVDNRGVSGYTF. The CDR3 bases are TGCAGCGTTGATAACAGGGGAGTAAGTGGCTACACCTTC.

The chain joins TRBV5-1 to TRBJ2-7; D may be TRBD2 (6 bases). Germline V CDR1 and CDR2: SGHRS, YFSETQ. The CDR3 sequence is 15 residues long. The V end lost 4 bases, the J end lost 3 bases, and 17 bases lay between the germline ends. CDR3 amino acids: CASSPVRDSRYEQYF. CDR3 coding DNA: TGCGCCAGCAGCCCGGTGAGGGACTCCCGCTACGAGCAGTACTTC.

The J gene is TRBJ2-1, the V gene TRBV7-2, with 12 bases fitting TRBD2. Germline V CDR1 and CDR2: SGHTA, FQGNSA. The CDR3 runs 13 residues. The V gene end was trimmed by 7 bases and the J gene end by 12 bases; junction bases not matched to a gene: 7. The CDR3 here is CASKLAGGGGQFF. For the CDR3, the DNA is TGTGCCAGCAAACTAGCGGGAGGAGGGGGGCAGTTCTTC.

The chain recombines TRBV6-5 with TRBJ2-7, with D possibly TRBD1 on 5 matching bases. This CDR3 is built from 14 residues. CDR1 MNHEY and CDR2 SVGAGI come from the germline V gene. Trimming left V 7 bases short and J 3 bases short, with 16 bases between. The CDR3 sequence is CASKKQGVFYEQYF. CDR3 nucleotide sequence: TGTGCCAGCAAAAAGCAAGGGGTCTTCTACGAGCAGTACTTC.

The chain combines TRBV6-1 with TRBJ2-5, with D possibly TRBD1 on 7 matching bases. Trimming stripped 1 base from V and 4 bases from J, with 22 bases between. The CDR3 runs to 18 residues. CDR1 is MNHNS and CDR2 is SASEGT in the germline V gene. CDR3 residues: CASSEELGWAGGIETQYF. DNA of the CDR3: TGTGCCAGCAGTGAAGAGCTAGGGTGGGCAGGGGGGATAGAGACCCAGTACTTC.

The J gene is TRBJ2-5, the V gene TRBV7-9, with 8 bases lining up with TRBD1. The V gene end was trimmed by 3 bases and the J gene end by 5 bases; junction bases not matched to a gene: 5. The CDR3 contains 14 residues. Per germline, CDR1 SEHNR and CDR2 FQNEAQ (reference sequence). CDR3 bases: TGTGCCAGCAGCTTTCGGACAGGGATGGAGACCCAGTACTTC. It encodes CASSFRTGMETQYF.

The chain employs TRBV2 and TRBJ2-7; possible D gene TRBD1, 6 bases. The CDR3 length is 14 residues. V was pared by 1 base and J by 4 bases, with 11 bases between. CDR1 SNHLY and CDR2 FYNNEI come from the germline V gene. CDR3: CASSEGAGEYEQYF. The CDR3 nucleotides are TGTGCCAGCAGTGAAGGGGCAGGGGAATACGAGCAGTACTTC.

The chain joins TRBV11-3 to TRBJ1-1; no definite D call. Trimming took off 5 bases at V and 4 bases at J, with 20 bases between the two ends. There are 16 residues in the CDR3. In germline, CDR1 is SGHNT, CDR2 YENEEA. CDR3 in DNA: TGTGCCAGCAGCCCAGGCTACACCGGCGAGACCACTGAAGCTTTCTTT. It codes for CASSPGYTGETTEAFF.

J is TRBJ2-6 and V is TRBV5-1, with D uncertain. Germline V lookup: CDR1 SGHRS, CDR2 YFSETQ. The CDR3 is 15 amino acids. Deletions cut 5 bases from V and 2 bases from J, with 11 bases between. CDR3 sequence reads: CASRTVAAGANVLTF. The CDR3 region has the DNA TGCGCCAGCAGAACGGTGGCGGCTGGGGCCAACGTCCTGACTTTC. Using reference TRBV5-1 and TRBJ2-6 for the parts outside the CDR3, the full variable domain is KAGVTQTPRYLIKTRGQQVTLSCSPISGHRSVSWYQQTPGQGLQFLFEYFSETQRNKGNFPGRFSGRQFSNSRSEMNVSTLELGDSALYLCASRTVAAGANVLTFGAGSRLTVL.

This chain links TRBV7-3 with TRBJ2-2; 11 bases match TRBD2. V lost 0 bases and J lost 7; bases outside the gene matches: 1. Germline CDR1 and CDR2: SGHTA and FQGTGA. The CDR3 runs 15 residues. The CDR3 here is CASSLTGLADGELFF. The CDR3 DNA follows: TGTGCCAGCAGCTTAACGGGACTAGCGGACGGGGAGCTGTTTTTT.

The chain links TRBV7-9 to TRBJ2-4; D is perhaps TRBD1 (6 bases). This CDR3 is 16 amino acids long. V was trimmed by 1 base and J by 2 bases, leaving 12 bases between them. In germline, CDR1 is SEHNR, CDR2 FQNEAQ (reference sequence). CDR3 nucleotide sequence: TGTGCCAGCAGCTTAGGCACAGGGAAACCCAAAAACATTCAGTACTTC. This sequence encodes CASSLGTGKPKNIQYF.

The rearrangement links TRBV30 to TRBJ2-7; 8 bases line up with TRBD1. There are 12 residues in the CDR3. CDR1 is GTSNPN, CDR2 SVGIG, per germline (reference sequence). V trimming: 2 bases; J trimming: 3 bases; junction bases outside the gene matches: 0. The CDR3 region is CAWSTGGYEQYF. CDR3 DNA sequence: TGTGCCTGGAGTACAGGGGGCTACGAGCAGTACTTC.

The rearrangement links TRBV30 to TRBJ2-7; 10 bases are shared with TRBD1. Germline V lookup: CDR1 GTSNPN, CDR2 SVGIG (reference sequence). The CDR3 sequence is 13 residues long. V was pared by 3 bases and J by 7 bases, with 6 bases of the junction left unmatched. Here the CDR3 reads CAWRGQGSKEQYF. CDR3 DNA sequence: TGTGCCTGGAGGGGACAGGGGTCGAAAGAGCAGTACTTC.

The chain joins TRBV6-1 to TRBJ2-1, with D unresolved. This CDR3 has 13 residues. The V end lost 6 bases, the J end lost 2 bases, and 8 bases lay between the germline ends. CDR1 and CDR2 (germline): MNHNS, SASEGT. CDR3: CASSISPYNEQFF. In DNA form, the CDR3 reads TGTGCCAGCAGCATAAGCCCCTACAATGAGCAGTTCTTC.